The entry below gives a single TCR beta chain sequence along with its context. The CDR3 is 15 amino acids. Germline assignment: CDR1 MNHNY and CDR2 SVGAGI (reference sequence). The ends lost 2 bases at V and 5 bases at J; junction bases unmatched: 1. These data originate in a study of blood T cell repertoires in COVID-19. Study information: Sample material is recorded as cDNA or gDNA derived from T cells, B-cell-depleted T cells, or PBMCs.

Authors' data handling: Amplified reference gene primers provided the basis for estimating nucleated cell counts. Here immunoSEQ multiplex PCR was the method, and the copy in TCRdb shows in-frame clones only, minus some. Clone size and V and J calls were adopted from that table, with D and trimming inferred from the DNA. This sample has about 200,000 clones; about 78% occur once, and the top ten carry around 6%. This sequence was found in a woman in her seventies with acute or convalescent COVID-19. The rearrangement uses TRBV6-6 and TRBJ2-1, with 12 bases fitting TRBD2. Sequencing was carried out using peripheral blood. The CDR3 DNA reads TGTGCCAGCAGTTACCGGACTAGCGGGAACAATGAGCAGTTCTTC. Its translation: CASSYRTSGNNEQFF.